Presented here are 28 T cell receptor beta chains from one specimen sequenced in a study of control samples from healthy donors and cancer patients. The assay was immunoSEQ multiplex PCR, and TCRdb's table has in-frame clones only and misses some. This sample has about 130,000 clones, with around 94% found just once. The sample was PBMCs. The receptors originated from a man aged 60 to 69 with colorectal cancer.

V is TRBV18 and J is TRBJ2-1; D gene uncertain. The V end lost 2 bases, the J end lost 7 bases, and 6 bases lay between the germline ends. The CDR3 is 12 amino acids. Germline V CDR1 and CDR2: KGHSH, LQKENI. CDR3 sequence: CASSPRENEQFF. CDR3 nucleotide sequence: TGTGCCAGCTCACCAAGGGAAAATGAGCAGTTCTTC.

V usage is TRBV11-3 and J usage is TRBJ2-5; weak D call: TRBD2 (6 bases). Germline V gives CDR1 SGHNT, CDR2 YENEEA. With 2 bases removed from V and 3 bases from J, the gap between germline ends came to 10 bases. There are 14 residues in the CDR3. The CDR3 nucleotides are TGTGCCAGCAGCTTATCGGGGGTGGAAGAGACCCAGTACTTC. Translation: CASSLSGVEETQYF.

V is TRBV19 and J is TRBJ1-6, with D hard to call. CDR3 size: 16 residues. V was pared by 3 bases and J by 1 base, with 10 bases between. The germline V gene encodes CDR1 LNHDA and CDR2 SQIVND (reference sequence). CDR3 amino acids: CASSIWGVSYNSPLHF. DNA of the CDR3: TGTGCCAGTAGTATCTGGGGAGTATCCTATAATTCACCCCTCCACTTT.

This chain links TRBV6-5 with TRBJ1-4; D gene uncertain. Per germline, CDR1 MNHEY and CDR2 SVGAGI. The CDR3 loop spans 15 amino acids. Deletions cut 4 bases from V and 0 bases from J, with 9 bases between. For the CDR3, the DNA is TGTGCCAGCAGTTTCAGACAAGCAACTAATGAAAAACTGTTTTTT. Residues: CASSFRQATNEKLFF.

This chain uses TRBV12-3 or TRBV12-4 with TRBJ1-1; no firm D call. The CDR3 has 12 amino acids. Trimming cost V 1 base and J 10 bases, with 10 bases left between them. The CDR3 loop is CASSLGMSGAFF. The CDR3 coding sequence is TGTGCCAGCAGTTTAGGGATGAGTGGAGCTTTCTTT.

This rearrangement joins TRBV5-6 to TRBJ1-2; D is possibly TRBD1 (6 bases). The CDR3 contains 15 residues. Trimming pared 4 bases from V and 5 bases from J, leaving 18 bases between. In germline, CDR1 is SGHDT, CDR2 YYEEEE. In nucleotides, the CDR3 is TGTGCCAGCAGCGGATTAGGGGGAGTAGGGTATGGCTACACCTTC. Its protein product is CASSGLGGVGYGYTF. Using reference TRBV5-6 and TRBJ1-2 for the parts outside the CDR3, the full variable domain is DAGVTQSPTHLIKTRGQQVTLRCSPKSGHDTVSWYQQALGQGPQFIFQYYEEEERQRGNFPDRFSGHQFPNYSSELNVNALLLGDSALYLCASSGLGGVGYGYTFGSGTRLTVV.

The sample holds one count of this clone. The chain carries TRBV9 and TRBJ2-7; a weak D match, TRBD1 (6 bases). Germline CDR1 and CDR2: SGDLS and YYNGEE. Trimming shortened V by 1 base and J by 5 bases, and 13 bases separated the two germline ends. The CDR3 spans 14 residues. CDR3 sequence (DNA): TGTGCCAGCAGCGTAAGTCACAGGGACGACGAGCAGTACTTC. Translation: CASSVSHRDDEQYF.

The chain carries TRBV1 and TRBJ1-1. TRBV1 is listed as a pseudogene. The CDR3 has 19 residues. In DNA, the CDR3 is TGCACCAGCAGCCAAGATTTAGAGGGGACCGCCTCGTGGGACACTGAAGCTTTCTTT. Translating it yields CTSSQDLEGTASWDTEAFF.

The V gene is TRBV9, the J gene TRBJ1-5, with D possibly TRBD1 on 6 matching bases. The CDR3 spans 19 residues. The germline V gene encodes CDR1 SGDLS and CDR2 YYNGEE. V was pared by 3 bases and J by 2 bases, with 24 bases between. The CDR3 protein is CASSANPARRGGGNQPQHF. The CDR3 DNA reads as TGTGCCAGCAGCGCCAACCCCGCCCGACGAGGGGGGGGCAATCAGCCCCAGCATTTT. The full variable domain, in which reference TRBV9 and TRBJ1-5 provide the parts outside the CDR3, is DSGVTQTPKHLITATGQRVTLRCSPRSGDLSVYWYQQSLDQGLQFLIQYYNGEERAKGNILERFSAQQFPDLHSELNLSSLELGDSALYFCASSANPARRGGGNQPQHFGDGTRLSIL.

V usage is TRBV4-1 and J usage is TRBJ2-4; 11 positions match TRBD1. CDR3 length: 16 amino acids. Germline lookup yields CDR1 MGHRA and CDR2 YSYEKL. With V trimmed by 0 bases and J by 6 bases, 4 bases remained unmatched. CDR3 nucleotide sequence: TGCGCCAGCAGCCAAGATACTGGGACAGGGGGAAACATTCAGTACTTC. Protein sequence: CASSQDTGTGGNIQYF.

The chain employs TRBV19 and TRBJ2-2; D uncertain. Deletions cut 3 bases from V and 2 bases from J, with 7 bases between. Germline V CDR1 and CDR2: LNHDA, SQIVND (reference sequence). The CDR3 has 14 amino acids. The CDR3 loop is CASSIRLNTGELFF. In nucleotides, the CDR3 is TGTGCCAGTAGTATTCGGCTCAACACCGGGGAGCTGTTTTTT. Full variable domain (outside the CDR3, taken from reference TRBV19 and TRBJ2-2): DGGITQSPKYLFRKEGQNVTLSCEQNLNHDAMYWYRQDPGQGLRLIYYSQIVNDFQKGDIAEGYSVSREKKESFPLTVTSAQKNPTAFYLCASSIRLNTGELFFGEGSRLTVL.

The chain employs TRBV7-6 and TRBJ2-1, with 12 bases identical to TRBD2. V was clipped by 2 bases and J by 7 bases; unmatched bases: 3. The CDR3 loop spans 15 amino acids. Germline CDR1 reads SGHVS; CDR2 reads FNYEAQ. CDR3 region: CASSLLAGGRNEQFF. The CDR3 DNA reads TGTGCCAGCAGCTTACTAGCGGGGGGGCGAAATGAGCAGTTCTTC.

This rearrangement joins TRBV5-6 to TRBJ2-1; TRBD1 aligns across 9 bases. Germline values: CDR1 SGHDT, CDR2 YYEEEE. This CDR3 has 16 amino acids. The V and J ends lost 4 bases and 3 bases, in that order; junction bases with no gene match: 8. CDR3: CASSLRDRGFYNEQFF. The CDR3 region has the DNA TGTGCCAGCAGCCTTCGAGACAGGGGGTTCTACAATGAGCAGTTCTTC.

The V and J genes are TRBV11-3 and TRBJ2-1, with 11 bases matching TRBD2. This CDR3 spans 15 amino acids. Germline V CDR1 and CDR2: SGHNT, YENEEA. The V and J ends lost 5 bases and 3 bases, in that order; junction bases with no gene match: 3. This chain's CDR3 is CASSPTSGGYNEQFF. The CDR3 nucleotides read TGTGCCAGCAGCCCAACTAGCGGGGGCTACAATGAGCAGTTCTTC.

This clone was detected only once. V and J are TRBV24-1 and TRBJ2-5, with 8 positions matching TRBD2. The trim removed 2 bases at V and 1 base at J, leaving 2 bases unmatched. This CDR3 contains 15 residues. Germline V lookup: CDR1 KGHDR, CDR2 SFDVKD. Here the CDR3 reads CATSDSSGGQETQYF. CDR3 sequence (DNA): TGTGCCACCAGTGATTCCAGCGGGGGCCAAGAGACCCAGTACTTC.

The chain combines TRBV29-1 with TRBJ2-4; tentatively, D is TRBD1 (5 bases). The CDR3 spans 17 residues. Per the germline V gene, CDR1 is SQVTM and CDR2 is ANQGSEA. V was cut by 2 bases and J by 6 bases, with 23 bases left in between. The CDR3 region is CSVEKWVDIGRINIQYF. The CDR3 DNA is TGCAGCGTTGAAAAGTGGGTGGACATCGGTAGGATAAACATTCAGTACTTC. Full variable domain (remainder filled in from reference TRBV29-1 and TRBJ2-4): SAVISQKPSRDICQRGTSLTIQCQVDSQVTMMFWYRQQPGQSLTLIATANQGSEATYESGFVIDKFPISRPNLTFSTLTVSNMSPEDSSIYLCSVEKWVDIGRINIQYFGAGTRLSVL.

V is TRBV27 and J is TRBJ1-2, with unresolved D. CDR1 MNHEY and CDR2 SMNVEV come from the germline V gene (reference sequence). This CDR3 region has 17 residues. The V gene lost 2 bases and the J gene lost 4 bases, with 20 bases spanning the gap. This chain's CDR3 is CASSLLGPVNWGYGYTF. In DNA form, the CDR3 reads TGTGCCAGCAGTTTACTGGGCCCAGTGAATTGGGGCTATGGCTACACCTTC.

The chain combines TRBV19 with TRBJ1-1; 11 positions agree with TRBD1. J lost 1 base, V lost 3 bases, and 10 bases had no gene match. CDR3 size: 18 residues. Germline V gives CDR1 LNHDA, CDR2 SQIVND (reference sequence). The chain's CDR3 is CASSIVLGQGASNTEAFF. CDR3 in DNA: TGTGCCAGTAGTATTGTCCTTGGACAGGGGGCTTCGAACACTGAAGCTTTCTTT.

The chain combines TRBV30 with TRBJ1-1, with no clear D. Germline V gives CDR1 GTSNPN, CDR2 SVGIG (reference sequence). CDR3 length: 13 amino acids. Trimming stripped 4 bases from V and 5 bases from J, with 14 bases between. The CDR3, as DNA: TGTGCCTGGACGGTGGGCGCGAGAACTGAAGCTTTCTTT. It encodes CAWTVGARTEAFF.

This clone was recorded once. V usage is TRBV6-2 or TRBV6-3 and J usage is TRBJ2-7; D remains unclear. This CDR3 has 16 residues. Per germline, CDR1 MNHEY and CDR2 SVGEGT. Trimming left V 4 bases short and J 3 bases short, with 19 bases between. As DNA, the CDR3 is TGTGCCAGCAGTTTCATTGCGGCAGACGTCAGCTACGAGCAGTACTTC. It translates to CASSFIAADVSYEQYF.

The J gene is TRBJ2-1, the V gene TRBV9; 10 bases map to TRBD2. V lost 0 bases and J lost 1; bases outside the gene matches: 4. Germline V gene lookup returns CDR1 SGDLS and CDR2 YYNGEE. The length of the CDR3 is 17 residues. The CDR3 reads CASSVEPSGGSYNEQFF. The CDR3, as DNA: TGTGCCAGCAGCGTAGAGCCTAGCGGGGGTTCCTACAATGAGCAGTTCTTC.

The chain uses TRBV5-6 and TRBJ1-2; no firm D call. Germline assignment: CDR1 SGHDT and CDR2 YYEEEE. V lost 4 bases to trimming and J lost 1 base, with 17 bases between them. CDR3 length equals 16 residues. The CDR3 nucleotides are TGTGCCAGCAGCCTTCCCGGGCATCAAGATAACTATGGCTACACCTTC. It specifies CASSLPGHQDNYGYTF.

The chain joins TRBV5-4 to TRBJ1-1, with D perhaps matching TRBD1 (5 bases). The V and J ends lost 4 bases and 0 bases respectively, with 10 bases between them. From germline, CDR1 is SGHNT and CDR2 YYREEE (reference sequence). The CDR3 runs 14 residues. The CDR3 loop reads CASSRGSMNTEAFF. The CDR3 coding sequence is TGTGCCAGCAGCCGGGGCTCGATGAACACTGAAGCTTTCTTT.

This chain's CDR3 is CATKRGGTDTQYF. The CDR3 region has the DNA TGTGCCACCAAGCGGGGGGGCACAGATACGCAGTATTTT. The rearrangement joins TRBV12-3 or TRBV12-4 to TRBJ2-3; the match to TRBD2 covers 9 bases. The CDR3 is 13 amino acids. The junction had 3 bases not matched to a gene; V was cut back by 10 bases and J by 1 base.

V gene TRBV19 combines with J gene TRBJ1-5; 11 bases fit TRBD1. V trimming: 5 bases; J trimming: 5 bases; junction bases outside the gene matches: 11. Germline V gene data show CDR1 as LNHDA and CDR2 as SQIVND (reference sequence). There are 17 residues in the CDR3. CDR3 protein: CASSFLGQGALHQPQHF. In nucleotides, the CDR3 is TGTGCCAGTAGTTTCCTTGGACAGGGGGCCTTACATCAGCCCCAGCATTTT.

The chain combines TRBV12-3 or TRBV12-4 with TRBJ1-2, with D hard to call. The ends were cut back, 11 bases at V and 1 base at J, with 14 bases in the middle. The CDR3 loop spans 13 amino acids. The CDR3 sequence is CAGSGPLNYGYTF. The CDR3 bases are TGTGCCGGGTCAGGTCCTCTTAACTATGGCTACACCTTC.

This chain connects TRBV4-1 to TRBJ1-6; 7 positions match TRBD1. Germline V gives CDR1 MGHRA, CDR2 YSYEKL. The J segment lost 4 bases and the V segment lost 3 bases, leaving 9 bases of the junction unmatched. The CDR3 is 17 amino acids. The CDR3 loop reads CASSHADRTPYNSPLHF. In DNA, the CDR3 is TGCGCCAGCAGCCATGCGGACAGGACTCCTTATAATTCACCCCTCCACTTT.

The rearrangement joins TRBV9 to TRBJ1-3; D uncertain. Germline V lookup: CDR1 SGDLS, CDR2 YYNGEE. Trimming stripped 0 bases from V and 3 bases from J, with 10 bases between. The CDR3 extends over 15 amino acids. DNA for the CDR3: TGTGCCAGCAGCGTAGGATCCTCCCGTGGAAACACCATATATTTT. This sequence encodes CASSVGSSRGNTIYF.